The next 14 T cell receptor beta chains were all read from a single sample in a study of human T cells and chemical hapten exposure (dated by TCRdb to the early 2020s). Libraries were made using RACE. Sequencing was carried out with a NextSeq 500. TCRdb reran the public reads through fastp at Q25 and MiXCR, keeping productive beta chains. CDR3 protein sequences are deduplicated, and each keeps its most common genes and DNA. The sample table lists 70,000 to 75,000 distinct CDR3 sequences, 25% to 40% of them with a count of one. The ten largest clones capture about 10% of the sample. The meaning of the sample's time point label: patch test 1, 2 weeks after DPC sensitization. The sample's treatment or condition label, decoded: therapeutic diphenylcyclopropenone sensitization with weekly scalp DPC. Specimen: whole blood, collected in connection with sensitization to the hapten diphenylcyclopropenone (DPC). The receptors come from a man aged 40-50 years with alopecia areata. Some clones in this sample may be carry-over from other donors' samples.

This clonotype was seen a few times. The V call is TRBV2, the J call TRBJ2-6; D is unclear. This CDR3 has 15 amino acids. The V gene lost 6 bases and the J gene lost 0 bases, with 9 bases spanning the gap. In germline, CDR1 is SNHLY, CDR2 FYNNEI. The CDR3 DNA sequence: TGTGCCAGCAGAGAGGCTAGCTCTGGGGCCAACGTCCTGACTTTC. Protein sequence: CASREASSGANVLTF.

Relative to its sample, this clonotype is large. This sequence joins TRBV11-2 and TRBJ2-7; 7 bases agree with TRBD1. Germline values: CDR1 SGHAT, CDR2 FQNNGV. V was pared by 5 bases and J by 2 bases, with 9 bases of the junction left unmatched. CDR3 length: 15 amino acids. CDR3 nucleotide sequence: TGTGCCAGCAGCGCCCACAGGGGAAGTCCCTACGAGCAGTACTTC. It codes for CASSAHRGSPYEQYF.

This chain uses TRBV6-5 with TRBJ2-5, with unresolved D. The CDR3 is 14 amino acids. Trimming removed 6 bases from V and 3 bases from J, with 14 bases in between. Germline V lookup: CDR1 MNHEY, CDR2 SVGAGI. Written as DNA, the CDR3 is TGTGCCAGCAGCCGATCGGCTCGCGAAGAGACCCAGTACTTC. Translating it yields CASSRSAREETQYF.

This clonotype was counted only a few times. The chain couples TRBV5-5 to TRBJ2-7, with D hard to call. The V end was cut by 4 bases, the J end by 2 bases, with 13 bases between. The germline CDR1 and CDR2 sequences are SGHKS and YYEKEE (reference sequence). This CDR3 has 14 residues. As DNA, the CDR3 is TGTGCCAGCAGCAAGGGATCTACCACCTACGAGCAGTACTTC. Residues: CASSKGSTTYEQYF.

This clonotype was seen only a few times. The chain joins TRBV4-2 to TRBJ2-3; 13 bases map to TRBD2. The CDR3 sequence is 16 residues long. Germline CDR1 LGHNA, CDR2 YNFKEQ. The V and J ends lost 4 bases and 4 bases, in that order; junction bases with no gene match: 5. This CDR3 is CASSPRLAGGPDTQYF. CDR3 nucleotide sequence: TGTGCCAGCAGCCCCCGACTAGCGGGAGGTCCAGATACGCAGTATTTT.

The V call is TRBV5-1, the J call TRBJ1-1, with D tentatively TRBD1 (6 bases). Per germline, CDR1 SGHRS and CDR2 YFSETQ. The CDR3 covers 16 residues. V shed 4 bases and J shed 4 bases, with 20 bases lying between them. CDR3 nucleotides: TGCGCCAGCAGCCCGGCGGGGGGGGGGCAGAGCACTGAAGCTTTCTTT. Translation: CASSPAGGGQSTEAFF.

V and J are TRBV6-1 and TRBJ1-3, with TRBD1 matching over 12 bases. CDR3 length: 16 amino acids. V lost 5 bases, J lost 3 bases, and 5 bases stayed unmatched. Germline V CDR1 and CDR2: MNHNS, SASEGT. This CDR3 is CASSPGTGGFGNTIYF. The CDR3 DNA reads as TGTGCCAGCAGTCCCGGGACAGGGGGCTTTGGAAACACCATATATTTT.

The V call is TRBV2, the J call TRBJ2-3; 9 bases align to TRBD1. The CDR3 extends over 15 amino acids. V lost 4 bases and J lost 3; bases outside the gene matches: 5. CDR1 and CDR2 (germline): SNHLY, FYNNEI. This CDR3 is CASSAGQGRTDTQYF. DNA for the CDR3: TGTGCCAGCAGTGCCGGACAGGGGAGGACAGATACGCAGTATTTT.

With respect to this clonotype: Sequence at one end of the junction differs from germline and may be a read error. The V gene is TRBV18, the J gene TRBJ1-1, with D unclear. The germline CDR1 and CDR2 sequences are KGHSH and LQKENI. CDR3 length: 14 amino acids. CDR3 amino acids: CASSPPGRNTETFF. Here the CDR3 DNA reads TGTGCCAGCTCACCACCGGGTCGGAACACTGAAACTTTCTTT.

The chain carries TRBV3-1 and TRBJ2-7, with 9 bases aligning to TRBD1. The germline CDR1 and CDR2 sequences are LGHDT and YNNKEL (reference sequence). The length of the CDR3 is 15 residues. The J segment lost 3 bases and the V segment lost 0 bases, leaving 3 bases of the junction unmatched. For the CDR3, the DNA is TGTGCCAGCAGCCAAGATGGGACAGGGTTCTACGAGCAGTACTTC. Residues: CASSQDGTGFYEQYF.

This clonotype was found a few times. The J gene is TRBJ2-7, the V gene TRBV28; TRBD2 is a possible D gene (6 bases). There are 13 residues in the CDR3. V was pared by 2 bases and J by 5 bases, with 10 bases between. Germline assignment: CDR1 MDHEN and CDR2 SYDVKM. The DNA for the CDR3 is TGTGCCAGCAGTTTACGTGGAGGGAACGAGCAGTACTTC. Translation: CASSLRGGNEQYF. The whole variable domain, filled in from reference TRBV28 and TRBJ2-7, reads DVKVTQSSRYLVKRTGEKVFLECVQDMDHENMFWYRQDPGLGLRLIYFSYDVKMKEKGDIPEGYSVSREKKERFSLILESASTNQTSMYLCASSLRGGNEQYFGPGTRLTVT.

There are many counts of this clonotype. DNA of the CDR3: TGCAGCGTTGTGGGTAGCGGAACCTACGAGCAGTACTTC. Translating it yields CSVVGSGTYEQYF. The genes are TRBV29-1 and TRBJ2-7; maybe TRBD2 (6 bases). This CDR3 has 13 residues. V shed 4 bases and J shed 2 bases, with 12 bases lying between them. Germline V gene sequence: CDR1 SQVTM, CDR2 ANQGSEA.

This clonotype has only a few counts. The J gene is TRBJ2-7, the V gene TRBV12-3 or TRBV12-4; TRBD2 matches at 7 bases. The CDR3 contains 13 residues. V lost 5 bases to trimming and J lost 4 bases; unmatched junction nucleotides: 5. The CDR3 DNA reads TGTGCCAGCAGTCCGCGGGGGTCGTACGAGCAGTACTTC. It is translated as CASSPRGSYEQYF.

This clonotype was counted between two and nine times. V gene TRBV5-1 combines with J gene TRBJ2-5, with D tentatively TRBD1 (6 bases). CDR3 size: 12 residues. Germline assignment: CDR1 SGHRS and CDR2 YFSETQ. The V end was cut by 3 bases, the J end by 7 bases, with 10 bases between. In DNA form, the CDR3 reads TGCGCCAGCAGCTCGCAAGGGGGGACCCAGTACTTC. It yields the protein CASSSQGGTQYF.